A selection of T cell receptor beta chains follows, all from one sample in a study of cytomegalovirus exposure and HLA in healthy donors. Data came from immunoSEQ multiplex PCR; TCRdb stores just in-frame clones and leaves some out. The repertoire holds some 130,000 clones, with roughly two thirds as singletons. The sequencing input was PBMCs. These receptors all stem from a young man in good health and CMV-seropositive. The CDR3 runs from the conserved cysteine through the conserved F or W. D genes are given only for firm matches. Clone size, where shown, is once, few, many, or a class for clones that have expanded.

d_call j_call clone_size v_call cdr3_nt cdr3_aa
- TRBJ1-2 - TRBV18 TGTGCCAGCTCACCCACGGGAGAGCTCATCTATGGCTACACCTTC CASSPTGELIYGYTF
TRBD1 TRBJ2-3 - TRBV9 TGTGCCAGCAGCCCCGACAGGGCCAGAACAGATACGCAGTATTTT CASSPDRARTDTQYF
- TRBJ1-1 - TRBV28 TGTGCCAGCAGCCGTGAACAGAACACTGAAGCTTTCTTT CASSREQNTEAFF
- TRBJ2-7 once TRBV11-2 TGTGCCAGCAGCCTGACTAGCTACGAGCAGTACTTC CASSLTSYEQYF
- TRBJ2-7 - TRBV5-1 TGCGCCAGCAGCTTGACTACCTATACTTACGAGCAGTACTTC CASSLTTYTYEQYF
- TRBJ2-7 few TRBV4-3 TGCGCCAGCAGCCCCATTCTAGCATCCTACGAGCAGTACTTC CASSPILASYEQYF
- TRBJ2-5 - TRBV28 TGTGCCAGCAGCCCCGGGGGGCCGGGGGAGACCCAGTACTTC CASSPGGPGETQYF
TRBD2 TRBJ2-7 - TRBV6-5 TGTGCCAGCAGTCACGGACTAGCGGGATTGGCCGAGCAGTACTTC CASSHGLAGLAEQYF
- TRBJ2-7 - TRBV27 TGTGCCAGCAGTTCCAGGGTTAGAGCCTCCTACGAGCAGTACTTC CASSSRVRASYEQYF
TRBD1 TRBJ1-2 - TRBV19 TGTGCCAGTAGTTACCAGGGGGTGGATAACTATGGCTACACCTTC CASSYQGVDNYGYTF
- TRBJ1-4 - TRBV2 TGTGCCAGCAGTGAAGGGACAGCAGAAAAACTGTTTTTT CASSEGTAEKLFF
- TRBJ2-7 - TRBV5-6 TGTGCCAGCAGCTTCGTGACATCGCCTTCATACGAGCAGTACTTC CASSFVTSPSYEQYF
TRBD2 TRBJ2-7 - TRBV19 TGTGCCAGTAAACCCAGCCTCGGGAGGGACGAGCAGTACTTC CASKPSLGRDEQYF
- TRBJ2-7 - TRBV27 TGTGCCAGCATGACCGGGTCCACCTACGAGCAGTACTTC CASMTGSTYEQYF
TRBD2 TRBJ2-3 few TRBV6-4 TGTGCCAGCAGTGACCGGGGGGGTGAGGGAGATACGCAGTATTTT CASSDRGGEGDTQYF
TRBD1 TRBJ2-1 - TRBV27 TGTGCCAGCAGTTGGCAGGGGGAACGCGGGCAGTTCTTC CASSWQGERGQFF
TRBD2 TRBJ2-7 - TRBV27 TGTGCCAGCAGTTTTCAGTTTGGACTAGCGGCCTACGAGCAGTACTTC CASSFQFGLAAYEQYF
- TRBJ1-5 - TRBV2 TGTGCCAGCAGTTCAGGGGCCTTGCCTCTTTATAGCAATCAGCCCCAGCATTTT CASSSGALPLYSNQPQHF
- TRBJ2-1 few TRBV6-4 TGTGCCAGCAGTGCGGTAGGGGGAGCTGAGCAGTTCTTC CASSAVGGAEQFF
TRBD2 TRBJ2-2 few TRBV5-1 TGCGCCAGCAGCGTCTTGGCGGGGGTAAACACCGGGGAGCTGTTTTTT CASSVLAGVNTGELFF
TRBD2 TRBJ2-5 few TRBV9 TGTGCCAGCAGCCTGGGACTAGCGGGAGAGACCCAGTACTTC CASSLGLAGETQYF
- TRBJ1-5 few TRBV4-1 TGCGCCAGCAGCCAAGCAGGCAATCAGCCCCAGCATTTT CASSQAGNQPQHF
TRBD1 TRBJ1-4 - TRBV5-1 TGCGCCAGCAGCTGGGGACAGGAAGGCGAAAAACTGTTTTTT CASSWGQEGEKLFF
- TRBJ2-3 - TRBV5-1 TGCGCCAGCAGCTTGGAGCTTGCCGGGCGGTCCAGTTCTAGCCCAGATACGCAGTATTTT CASSLELAGRSSSSPDTQYF
TRBD2 TRBJ2-5 - TRBV5-6 TGTGCCAGCAGCTTGACTAGCGGTCTCGCCAGGGGAGAGACCCAGTACTTC CASSLTSGLARGETQYF
TRBD2 TRBJ2-5 - TRBV9 TGTGCCAGCAACGGCGCGGGAGGGGGAACCCAGTACTTC CASNGAGGGTQYF
TRBD1 TRBJ2-4 - TRBV5-1 TGCGCCAGCAGCCCGGGACAGGAGGGCATTCAGTACTTC CASSPGQEGIQYF
TRBD1 TRBJ1-2 - TRBV4-2 TGTGCCAGCAGCCAAGGACAGGGGGCCGACTATGGCTACACCTTC CASSQGQGADYGYTF
TRBD1 TRBJ2-3 - TRBV6-6 TGTGCCAGCTCTTGGGGACAGCCTAGCACAGATACGCAGTATTTT CASSWGQPSTDTQYF
- TRBJ2-1 - TRBV18 TGTGCCAGCTCACCAAGGCGGCGTGACAATGAGCAGTTCTTC CASSPRRRDNEQFF
TRBD1 TRBJ1-1 - TRBV6-5 TGTGCCAGCAGTTCCCCGACAGGGAGCGGCACTGAAGCTTTCTTT CASSSPTGSGTEAFF
TRBD2 TRBJ2-7 - TRBV6-5 TGTGCCAGCAGCATAGCGGGAAACTCCTACGAGCAGTACTTC CASSIAGNSYEQYF
- TRBJ2-1 once TRBV7-9 TGTGCCAGCAGCCCTTTGGGGAGCTCCTACAATGAGCAGTTCTTC CASSPLGSSYNEQFF
TRBD1 TRBJ2-7 - TRBV7-9 TGTTCCAGCAGCCTTAGGACAGGGGGCCCTTCCTCGTCCTACGAGCAGTACTTC CSSSLRTGGPSSSYEQYF
- TRBJ2-5 once TRBV7-8 TGTGCCAGCAGCCCTCGGGGGACCAAAAGAGAGACCCAGTACTTC CASSPRGTKRETQYF
TRBD1 TRBJ2-7 - TRBV28 TGTGCCAGCAGTTTTTCTCTTCGGGGACAGGGCCACGAGCAGTACTTC CASSFSLRGQGHEQYF
- TRBJ2-5 - TRBV7-3 TGTGCCAGCAGCTTTTTCAAAGAGACCCAGTACTTC CASSFFKETQYF
- TRBJ1-6 - TRBV10-1 TGCGCCAGCAGAGCGAGGGTTCGTAATTCACCCCTCCACTTT CASRARVRNSPLHF
- TRBJ1-4 - TRBV2 TGTGCCAGCAGTGAAGTGCGGGGGGGTCGAGAAAAACTGTTTTTT CASSEVRGGREKLFF
- TRBJ1-2 - TRBV14 TGTGCCAGCAGCCGGACAGCGATCGGCTACACCTTC CASSRTAIGYTF
TRBD1 TRBJ1-5 few TRBV19 TGTGCCAGTAGTACGACAGGGTGGCCTCAGCCCCAGCATTTT CASSTTGWPQPQHF
TRBD1 TRBJ1-1 few TRBV28 TGTGCCAGCGATACCCCGGGACAGGGGATCACTGAAGCTTTCTTT CASDTPGQGITEAFF
TRBD2 TRBJ2-1 - TRBV5-1 TGCGCCAGCAGCTTGGCCGGGACTAGCGGGAGAAATGAGCAGTTCTTC CASSLAGTSGRNEQFF
TRBD1 TRBJ2-1 - TRBV18 TGTGCCAGCTCACCACAGGGACAGGGGGGATGGGGCTACAATGAGCAGTTCTTC CASSPQGQGGWGYNEQFF
TRBD1 TRBJ1-1 - TRBV5-1 TGCGCCAGCAGCCAATGGACAGGGCTTGAAGCTTTCTTT CASSQWTGLEAFF
TRBD1 TRBJ2-7 - TRBV5-1 TGCGCCAGCAGCTTGGCCCCCACCGGACAGGGAGCCTACGAGCAGTACTTC CASSLAPTGQGAYEQYF
- TRBJ1-1 - TRBV4-3 TGCGCCAGCAGCCGCAACGGGGGGAACACTGAAGCTTTCTTT CASSRNGGNTEAFF
- TRBJ2-1 - TRBV2 TGTGCCAGCAGTCGGGACTCCAGCTCCTACAATGAGCAGTTCTTC CASSRDSSSYNEQFF
- TRBJ1-3 once TRBV5-6 TGTGCCAGCAGCTTAATGGACATCCTCTCTGGAAACACCATATATTTT CASSLMDILSGNTIYF
- TRBJ2-3 - TRBV5-4 TGTGCCAGCAGCTTGAGGGAGAGGGGCACAGATACGCAGTATTTT CASSLRERGTDTQYF
- TRBJ1-2 - TRBV25-1 TGTGCCAGCAGTGAATGGAGGGGATCCTCTAACTATGGCTACACCTTC CASSEWRGSSNYGYTF